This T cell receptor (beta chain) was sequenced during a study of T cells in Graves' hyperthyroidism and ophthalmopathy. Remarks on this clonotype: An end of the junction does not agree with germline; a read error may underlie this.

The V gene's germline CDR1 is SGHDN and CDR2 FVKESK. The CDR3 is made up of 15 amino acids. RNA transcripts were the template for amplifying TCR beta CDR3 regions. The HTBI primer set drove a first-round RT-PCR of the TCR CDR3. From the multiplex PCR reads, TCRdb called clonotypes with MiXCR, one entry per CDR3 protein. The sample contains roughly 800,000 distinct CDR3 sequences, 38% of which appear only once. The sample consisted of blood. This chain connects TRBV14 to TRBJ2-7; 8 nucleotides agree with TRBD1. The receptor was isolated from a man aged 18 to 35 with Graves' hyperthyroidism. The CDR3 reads CASSEDQDRAGEQYF. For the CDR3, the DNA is TGTGCCAGCAGCGAAGACCAGGACAGGGCCGGCGAGCAGTACTTC.